Here is one T cell receptor (beta chain) with its context. Its cognate antigen is unknown. The sample belongs to a study of T cells in Graves' hyperthyroidism and ophthalmopathy. Turning to the study itself: Peripheral blood was collected at initial diagnosis, before any treatment. Study-level findings and limits: Ophthalmopathy was separated from stable hyperthyroidism by a 13 V-J model.

Amplified TCR beta CDR3 regions derived from RNA transcripts. The HTBI primer set was used in a first-round RT-PCR of the TCR CDR3. TCRdb re-called the multiplex PCR reads with MiXCR, one entry per CDR3 protein. This repertoire shows nearly 250,000 distinct CDR3 sequences, 15% to 20% found once; its top ten account for 28%. The sequencing input was blood. This TCR derives from a woman aged 18-29 years with Graves' ophthalmopathy.

CDR3 amino acids: CASSPPTGLTDTQYF. DNA of the CDR3: TGTGCCAGCAGTCCTCCGACGGGACTCACAGATACGCAGTATTTT. V usage is TRBV28 and J usage is TRBJ2-3; possible D gene TRBD2, 6 bases. From germline, CDR1 is MDHEN and CDR2 SYDVKM. The CDR3 has 15 amino acids. With 5 bases removed from V and 2 bases from J, the gap between germline ends came to 14 bases.